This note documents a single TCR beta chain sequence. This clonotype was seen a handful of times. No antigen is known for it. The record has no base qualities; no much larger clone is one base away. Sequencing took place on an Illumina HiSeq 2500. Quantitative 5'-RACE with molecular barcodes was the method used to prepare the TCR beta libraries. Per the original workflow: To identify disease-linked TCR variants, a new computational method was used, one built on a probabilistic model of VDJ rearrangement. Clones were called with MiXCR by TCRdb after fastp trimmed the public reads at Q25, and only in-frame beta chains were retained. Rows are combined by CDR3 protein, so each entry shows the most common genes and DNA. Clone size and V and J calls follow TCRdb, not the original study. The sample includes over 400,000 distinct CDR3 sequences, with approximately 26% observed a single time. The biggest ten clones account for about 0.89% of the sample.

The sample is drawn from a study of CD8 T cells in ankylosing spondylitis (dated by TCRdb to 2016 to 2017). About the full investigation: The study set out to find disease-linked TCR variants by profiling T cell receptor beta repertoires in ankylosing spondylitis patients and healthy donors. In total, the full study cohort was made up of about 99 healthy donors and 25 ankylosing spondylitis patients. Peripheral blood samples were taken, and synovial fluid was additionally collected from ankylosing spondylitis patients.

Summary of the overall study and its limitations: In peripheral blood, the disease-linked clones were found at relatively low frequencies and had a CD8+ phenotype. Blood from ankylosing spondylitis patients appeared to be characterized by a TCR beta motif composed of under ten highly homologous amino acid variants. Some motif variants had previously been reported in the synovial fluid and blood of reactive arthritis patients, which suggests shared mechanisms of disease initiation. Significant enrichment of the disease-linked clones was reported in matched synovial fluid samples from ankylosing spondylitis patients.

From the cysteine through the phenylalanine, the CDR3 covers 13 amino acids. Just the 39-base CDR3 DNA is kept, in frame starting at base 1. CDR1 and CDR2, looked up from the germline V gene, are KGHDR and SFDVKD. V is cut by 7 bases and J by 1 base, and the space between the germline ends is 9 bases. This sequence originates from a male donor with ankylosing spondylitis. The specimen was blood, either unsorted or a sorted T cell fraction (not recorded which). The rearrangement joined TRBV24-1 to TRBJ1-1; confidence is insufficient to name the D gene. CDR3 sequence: CATRDGSNTEAFF. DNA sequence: TGTGCCACCAGGGACGGATCGAACACTGAAGCTTTCTTT.